The text below deals with one TCR beta chain. What it binds is unknown. The CDR3 sequence is 14 residues long. Germline CDR1 SGHDN, CDR2 FVKESK. After removal of 4 bases from V and 6 bases from J, the junction contained 7 bases not matched to a gene. The sample belongs to a study of lymphopenia after photon versus proton radiotherapy. Findings and limits, study-wide: Oligoclonal CD8+ Temra expansion after nadir drove photon patients' diversity drop. Only patients who died were analyzed for survival; proton advantage is unproven. In patients who died, overall survival fell as post-nadir TCR diversity dropped more. Under photons, naive T cells and diversity fell while effector/memory populations rose.

Clones were sequenced by immunoSEQ multiplex PCR, and TCRdb holds only the in-frame ones, with some missing. The data hold roughly 7,300 clones, with 85% to 95% observed a single time. This TCR came from a woman aged 50 to 65 with cholangiocarcinoma. The V gene is TRBV14, the J gene TRBJ2-5; 8 bases agree with TRBD2. Sequencing was performed on peripheral blood, taken from a patient treated with photon-based radiotherapy. Here the CDR3 reads CASSPSGGPQTQYF. Written as DNA, the CDR3 is TGTGCCAGCAGCCCCAGCGGGGGCCCCCAGACCCAGTACTTC.